The T cell receptor (beta chain) under discussion was sequenced for a study of blood T cells in healthy people across ages. Points from the study as a whole: Roughly linear declines in TCR beta diversity per million T cells occurred with age. Percentage of naive T cells showed a strong correlation with TCR beta diversity.

The CDR3 is 13 amino acids. The germline gives CDR1 MNHEY, CDR2 SVGAGI. The V end lost 6 bases, the J end lost 5 bases, and 13 bases lay between the germline ends. As for this clonotype: Its antigen remains unidentified.

Together with a sample-barcoded 5' primer, a J-beta primer mix was included in a second PCR lasting roughly 6 to 12 cycles. Each CDR3 protein gets one entry after TCRdb re-called the 5' RACE reads with MiXCR. Seen here are some 1 million distinct CDR3 sequences, 40% to 55% observed once, and the top ten hold approximately 17%. This sequence was found in a woman aged 55-75 years in good health. The chain has TRBV6-5 and TRBJ1-2; maybe TRBD1 (5 bases). Specimen: blood. CDR3 loop: CASRTGTTYGYTF. The DNA for the CDR3 is TGTGCCAGCAGAACCGGGACGACTTATGGCTACACCTTC.